Each of the 7 T cell receptor beta chains below was sequenced from the same sample in a study of T-cell reconstitution after alpha-beta-depleted transplantation in children. Preparing the TCRbeta library involved the use of unique molecular identifiers. TCRdb passed the PCR reads through MiXCR, listing each CDR3 protein once. The table records some 220,000 distinct CDR3 sequences, around 9.9% of them present only once. The sample here was PBMCs, taken before TCRalphabeta/CD19-depleted stem cell transplant. These receptors came from a child less than two years old with acute myeloid leukemia, due to receive a stem cell transplant.

This clonotype was picked up a small number of times. The V gene is TRBV27, the J gene TRBJ2-5; no clear D. The germline V and J ends were trimmed by 4 bases and 4 bases, with 16 bases remaining between them. The CDR3 length is 15 residues. The V gene's germline CDR1 is MNHEY and CDR2 SMNVEV (reference sequence). CDR3 DNA: TGTGCCAGCAGTTCTAAGGGAAGGTGGTCAGAGACCCAGTACTTC. Its protein is CASSSKGRWSETQYF.

Many counts were recorded for this clonotype. This chain links TRBV7-6 with TRBJ2-7, with 8 nucleotides matching TRBD1. J gave up 4 bases and V 5 bases, and 7 bases lay outside the gene matches. CDR3 length equals 14 residues. Germline lookup yields CDR1 SGHVS and CDR2 FNYEAQ. The DNA of the CDR3 is TGTGCCAGCAGCGTCGGACAGGGCAGGTACGAGCAGTACTTC. Amino acid sequence: CASSVGQGRYEQYF. The full variable domain, completed using reference TRBV7-6 and TRBJ2-7, is GAGVSQSPRYKVTKRGQDVALRCDPISGHVSLYWYRQALGQGPEFLTYFNYEAQQDKSGLPNDRFSAERPEGSISTLTIQRTEQRDSAMYRCASSVGQGRYEQYFGPGTRLTVT.

At least ten counts were recorded for this clonotype. The chain couples TRBV7-2 to TRBJ1-5, with D possibly being TRBD1 (6 bases). The CDR3 loop spans 16 amino acids. Trimming removed 2 bases from V and 2 bases from J, with 13 bases in between. The germline V gene has CDR1 SGHTA and CDR2 FQGNSA. The CDR3 sequence is CASSLIQAGGNQPQHF. Here the CDR3 DNA reads TGTGCCAGCAGCTTAATTCAGGCAGGGGGCAATCAGCCCCAGCATTTT.

This clonotype was counted at least ten times. The rearrangement uses TRBV28 and TRBJ1-2; D unresolved. This CDR3 is 15 amino acids long. V dropped 2 bases and J dropped 4 bases, with 14 bases sitting between them. Germline loops: CDR1 MDHEN, CDR2 SYDVKM. Here the CDR3 DNA reads TGTGCCAGCAGTTTAATGTCGGGAGACTCCTATGGCTACACCTTC. Protein sequence: CASSLMSGDSYGYTF.

The sample holds many counts of this clonotype. The rearrangement links TRBV19 to TRBJ1-5; D call uncertain. CDR3 length: 14 residues. V lost 4 bases, J lost 5 bases, and 12 bases lay in between. Germline V gives CDR1 LNHDA, CDR2 SQIVND (reference sequence). CDR3 DNA: TGTGCCAGTAGTACCACCGCATGGGATCAGCCCCAGCATTTT. This codes for CASSTTAWDQPQHF.

Many counts were recorded for this clonotype. V is TRBV5-1 and J is TRBJ2-3; 11 bases match TRBD1. The CDR3 runs 15 residues. V shed 7 bases, J shed 4 bases, and the junction held 8 bases outside the gene matches. Germline values: CDR1 SGHRS, CDR2 YFSETQ. The CDR3 sequence: CASRPGQGAPDTQYF. The CDR3 nucleotides read TGCGCCAGCCGACCCGGACAGGGGGCCCCAGATACGCAGTATTTT.

This clonotype occurred many times. The chain couples TRBV5-1 to TRBJ2-5, with 7 positions matching TRBD2. The CDR3 totals 13 residues. Germline V gene sequence: CDR1 SGHRS, CDR2 YFSETQ. The J segment lost 2 bases and the V segment lost 4 bases, leaving 2 bases of the junction unmatched. The CDR3 is CASSELAQETQYF. In DNA form, the CDR3 reads TGCGCCAGCAGCGAACTAGCGCAAGAGACCCAGTACTTC. The variable domain in full, completed from reference TRBV5-1 and TRBJ2-5, reads KAGVTQTPRYLIKTRGQQVTLSCSPISGHRSVSWYQQTPGQGLQFLFEYFSETQRNKGNFPGRFSGRQFSNSRSEMNVSTLELGDSALYLCASSELAQETQYFGPGTRLLVL.